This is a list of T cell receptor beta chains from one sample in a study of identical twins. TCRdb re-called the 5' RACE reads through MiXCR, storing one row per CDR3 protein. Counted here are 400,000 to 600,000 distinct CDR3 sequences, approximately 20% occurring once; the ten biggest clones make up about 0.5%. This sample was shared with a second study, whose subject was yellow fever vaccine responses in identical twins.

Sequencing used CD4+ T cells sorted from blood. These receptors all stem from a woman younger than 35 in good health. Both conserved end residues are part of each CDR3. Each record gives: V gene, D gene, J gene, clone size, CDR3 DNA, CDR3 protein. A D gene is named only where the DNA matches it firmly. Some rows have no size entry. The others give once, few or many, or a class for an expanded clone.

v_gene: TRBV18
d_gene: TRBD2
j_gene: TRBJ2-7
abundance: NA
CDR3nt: TGTGCCAGCTCACCAACCGCTAGCGGGGGATCCTTGAGGGGTCACGAGCAGTACTTC
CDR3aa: CASSPTASGGSLRGHEQYF

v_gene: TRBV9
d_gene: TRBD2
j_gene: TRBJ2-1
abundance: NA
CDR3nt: TGTGCCAGCAGCCTCGGACTAGCGGTTGAGCAGTTCTTC
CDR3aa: CASSLGLAVEQFF

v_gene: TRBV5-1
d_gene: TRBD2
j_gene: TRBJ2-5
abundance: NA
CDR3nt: TGCGCCAGCAGTGAGGGTAGCGGGGGACAAGAGACCCAGTACTTC
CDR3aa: CASSEGSGGQETQYF

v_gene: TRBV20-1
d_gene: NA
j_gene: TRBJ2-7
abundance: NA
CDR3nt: TGCAGTGCCAACCTGGGGGGCTACGAGCAGTACTTC
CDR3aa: CSANLGGYEQYF

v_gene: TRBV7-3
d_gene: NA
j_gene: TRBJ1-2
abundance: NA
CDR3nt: TGTGCCAGCAGCTTAACCCCCTCGGGGGGATTCTATGGCTACACCTTC
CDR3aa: CASSLTPSGGFYGYTF

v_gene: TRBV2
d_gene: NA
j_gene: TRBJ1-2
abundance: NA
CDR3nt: TGTGCCAGCAAGAACGGCAGGAACTATGGCTACACCTTC
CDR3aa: CASKNGRNYGYTF

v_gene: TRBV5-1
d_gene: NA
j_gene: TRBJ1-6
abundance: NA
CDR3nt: TGCGCCAGCAGCATGGAGGGTAATTCACCCCTCCACTTT
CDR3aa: CASSMEGNSPLHF

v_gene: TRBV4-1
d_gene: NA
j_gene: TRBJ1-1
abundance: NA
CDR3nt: TGCGCCAGCAGCCCAGGAGCCCAGAGGACTGAAGCTTTCTTT
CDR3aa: CASSPGAQRTEAFF

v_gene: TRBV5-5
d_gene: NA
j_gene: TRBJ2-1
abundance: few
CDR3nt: TGTGCCAGCAATGCCCGTGGGGCTTCCTACAATGAGCAGTTCTTC
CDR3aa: CASNARGASYNEQFF

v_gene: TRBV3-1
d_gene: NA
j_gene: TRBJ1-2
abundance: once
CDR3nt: TGTGCCAGCAGCCGTCAGGGTAGCTCTACGAATGGCTACACCTTC
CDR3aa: CASSRQGSSTNGYTF

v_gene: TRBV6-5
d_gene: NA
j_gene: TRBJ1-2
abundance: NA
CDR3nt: TGTGCCAGCAGTTACACCGTCCAGACAGGAAACTATGGCTACACCTTC
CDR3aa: CASSYTVQTGNYGYTF

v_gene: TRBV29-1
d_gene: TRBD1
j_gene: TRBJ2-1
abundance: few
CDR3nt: TGCAGCGTTCCGGGAGAGGGACAGGGTACCTACAATGAGCAGTTCTTC
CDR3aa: CSVPGEGQGTYNEQFF

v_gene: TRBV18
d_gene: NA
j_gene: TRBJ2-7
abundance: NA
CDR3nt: TGTGCCAGCTCACCACCTAGCCGGCCTGGAGAGCAGTACTTC
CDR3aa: CASSPPSRPGEQYF

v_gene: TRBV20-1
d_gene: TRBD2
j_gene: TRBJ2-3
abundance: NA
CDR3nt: TGCAGTGCTAGAGTGGGACTAGCAGGTGGCACAGATACGCAGTATTTT
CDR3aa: CSARVGLAGGTDTQYF

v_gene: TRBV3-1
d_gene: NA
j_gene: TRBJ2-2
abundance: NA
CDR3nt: TGTGCCAGCAGCCAAGCGGCGGGGAGCGGCACCGGGGAGCTGTTTTTT
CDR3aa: CASSQAAGSGTGELFF

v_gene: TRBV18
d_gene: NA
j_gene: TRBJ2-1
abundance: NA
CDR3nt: TGTGCCAGCTCGCTCAACATGAGGGGTGAGCAGTTCTTC
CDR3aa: CASSLNMRGEQFF

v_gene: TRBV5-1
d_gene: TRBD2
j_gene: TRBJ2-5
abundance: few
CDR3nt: TGCGCCAGCAGTTGGGAGGGACCCAAAGAGACCCAGTACTTC
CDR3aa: CASSWEGPKETQYF

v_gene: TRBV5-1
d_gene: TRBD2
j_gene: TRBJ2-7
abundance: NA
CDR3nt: TGCGCCAGCAGCCCTACCTATAGCGGGAGTTCCCCCGAGCAGTACTTC
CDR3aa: CASSPTYSGSSPEQYF

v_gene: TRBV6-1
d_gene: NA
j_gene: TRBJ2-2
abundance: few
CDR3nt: TGTGCCAGCACCGACCGGGGGGCGGCCACCGGGGAGCTGTTTTTT
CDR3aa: CASTDRGAATGELFF

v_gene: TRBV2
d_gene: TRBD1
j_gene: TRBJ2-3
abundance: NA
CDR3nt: TGTGCCAGCAGTGAAGAGGGACAGGGGTCAGATACGCAGTATTTT
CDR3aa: CASSEEGQGSDTQYF

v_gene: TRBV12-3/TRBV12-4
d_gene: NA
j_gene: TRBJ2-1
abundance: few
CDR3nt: TGTGCCAGCAGTTTGGGGCTAGCCGATGAGCAGTTCTTC
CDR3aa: CASSLGLADEQFF

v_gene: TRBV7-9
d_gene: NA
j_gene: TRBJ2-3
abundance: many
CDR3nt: TGTGCCAGCACATTAAGCACAGATACGCAGTATTTT
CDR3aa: CASTLSTDTQYF

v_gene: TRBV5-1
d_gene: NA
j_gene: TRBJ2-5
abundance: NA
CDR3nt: TGCGCCAGCAGCTTGTCGTATTCGGGGACCCAAGAGACCCAGTACTTC
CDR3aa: CASSLSYSGTQETQYF

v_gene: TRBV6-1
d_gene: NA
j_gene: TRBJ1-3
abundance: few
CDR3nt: TGTGCCTCTGGGGGCCGAGGCTCTGGAAACACCATATATTTT
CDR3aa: CASGGRGSGNTIYF

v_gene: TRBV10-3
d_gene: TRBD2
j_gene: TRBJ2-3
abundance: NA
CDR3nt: TGTGCCATCAGTGACTTAGCGGGGGGGCCTTTTGGCACAGATACGCAGTATTTT
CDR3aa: CAISDLAGGPFGTDTQYF

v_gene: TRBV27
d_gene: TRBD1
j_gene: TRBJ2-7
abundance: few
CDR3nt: TGTGCCAGCAGTTGGGGACAGGGAACCTACGAGCAGTACTTC
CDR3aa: CASSWGQGTYEQYF

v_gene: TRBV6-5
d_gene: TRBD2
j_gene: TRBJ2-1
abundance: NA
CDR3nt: TGTGCCAGCAGTTGGACTAGCGGGAGGGCCAATGAGCAGTTCTTC
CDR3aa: CASSWTSGRANEQFF

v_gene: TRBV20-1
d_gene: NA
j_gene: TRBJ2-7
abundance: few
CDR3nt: TGCAGTGCTAGCACACACCACGAGCAGTACTTC
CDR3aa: CSASTHHEQYF

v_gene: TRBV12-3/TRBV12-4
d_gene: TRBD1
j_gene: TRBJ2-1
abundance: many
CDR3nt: TGTGCCAGCAGGCCGGACAGGGGATACAATGAGCAGTTCTTC
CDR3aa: CASRPDRGYNEQFF

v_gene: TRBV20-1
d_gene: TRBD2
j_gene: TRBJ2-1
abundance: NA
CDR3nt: TGCAGTGCTAGAGATCAGACTAGCGGGAGATTCTTC
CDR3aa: CSARDQTSGRFF

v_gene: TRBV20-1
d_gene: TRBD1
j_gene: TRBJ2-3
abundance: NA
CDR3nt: TGCAGTGCTATCCGGGACAGAAGCACAGATACGCAGTATTTT
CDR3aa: CSAIRDRSTDTQYF

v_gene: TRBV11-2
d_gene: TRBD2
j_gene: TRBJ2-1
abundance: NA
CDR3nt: TGTGCCAGCAGCCTAAGACTAGCGGGAGGAACCTACAATGAGCAGTTCTTC
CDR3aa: CASSLRLAGGTYNEQFF

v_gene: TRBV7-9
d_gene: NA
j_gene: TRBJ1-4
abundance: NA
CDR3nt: TGTGCCAGCAGCTGGGGACGGACCGCCGAAAAACTGTTTTTT
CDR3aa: CASSWGRTAEKLFF

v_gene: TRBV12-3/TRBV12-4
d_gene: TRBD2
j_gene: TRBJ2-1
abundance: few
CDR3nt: TGTGCCAGCAGTTTATCTAGCGGGAGTCGCAATGAGCAGTTCTTC
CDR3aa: CASSLSSGSRNEQFF

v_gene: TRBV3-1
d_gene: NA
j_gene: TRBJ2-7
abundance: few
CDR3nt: TGTGCCAGCAGCCAAGGAGGGGTTCAGTCCTACGAGCAGTACTTC
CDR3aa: CASSQGGVQSYEQYF

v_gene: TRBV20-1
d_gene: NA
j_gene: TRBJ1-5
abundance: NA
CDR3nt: TGCAGTGCTAGAGCCCCTACAGTCAATCAGCCCCAGCATTTT
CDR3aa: CSARAPTVNQPQHF

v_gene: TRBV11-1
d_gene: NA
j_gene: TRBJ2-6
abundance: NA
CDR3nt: TGTGCCAGCAGCCTAAACACAGGATCCTCTGGGGCCAACGTCCTGACTTTC
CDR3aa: CASSLNTGSSGANVLTF

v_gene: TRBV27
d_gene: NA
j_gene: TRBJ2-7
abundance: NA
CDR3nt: TGTGCCAGCAGGCGAGCGGGCTCCTACGAGCAGTACTTC
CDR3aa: CASRRAGSYEQYF

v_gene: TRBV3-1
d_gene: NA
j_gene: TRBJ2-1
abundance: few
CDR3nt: TGTGCCAGCAGCCAAGATACGCTTAGCGCAAAGTACAATGAGCAGTTCTTC
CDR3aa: CASSQDTLSAKYNEQFF

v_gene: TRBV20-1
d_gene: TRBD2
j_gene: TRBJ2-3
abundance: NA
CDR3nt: TGCAGTGCCTCACAGGCGGGGGGCAGGGCAGATACGCAGTATTTT
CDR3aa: CSASQAGGRADTQYF